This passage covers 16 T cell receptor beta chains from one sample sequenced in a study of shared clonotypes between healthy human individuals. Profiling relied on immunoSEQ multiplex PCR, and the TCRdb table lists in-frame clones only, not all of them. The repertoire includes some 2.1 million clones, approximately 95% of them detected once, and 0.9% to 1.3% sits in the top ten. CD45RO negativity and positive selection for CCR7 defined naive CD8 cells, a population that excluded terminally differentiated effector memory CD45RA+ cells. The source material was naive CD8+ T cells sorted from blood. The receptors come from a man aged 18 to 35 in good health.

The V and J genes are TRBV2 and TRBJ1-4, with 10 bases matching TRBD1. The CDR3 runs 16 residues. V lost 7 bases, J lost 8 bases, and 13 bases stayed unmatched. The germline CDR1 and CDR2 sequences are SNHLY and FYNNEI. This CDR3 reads CASTPSPGTGDEKLFF. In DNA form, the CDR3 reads TGTGCCAGCACCCCCTCACCCGGGACAGGGGACGAAAAACTGTTTTTT.

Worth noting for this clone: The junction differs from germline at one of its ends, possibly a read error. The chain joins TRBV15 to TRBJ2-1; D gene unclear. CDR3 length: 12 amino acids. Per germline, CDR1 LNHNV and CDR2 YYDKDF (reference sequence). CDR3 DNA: TGTGCCACCAGCGGAGAATTCGATGAGCAGTTCTTC. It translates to CATSGEFDEQFF.

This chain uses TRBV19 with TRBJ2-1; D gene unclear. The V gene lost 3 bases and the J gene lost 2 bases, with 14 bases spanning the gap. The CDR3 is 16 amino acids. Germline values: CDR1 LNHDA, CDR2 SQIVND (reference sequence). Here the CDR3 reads CASSISHQSAYNEQFF. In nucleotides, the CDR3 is TGTGCCAGTAGTATCTCCCATCAATCAGCCTACAATGAGCAGTTCTTC.

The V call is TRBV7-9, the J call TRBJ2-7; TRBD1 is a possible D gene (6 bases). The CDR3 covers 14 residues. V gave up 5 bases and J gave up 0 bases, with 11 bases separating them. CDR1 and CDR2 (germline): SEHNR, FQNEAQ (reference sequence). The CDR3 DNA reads TGTGCCAGCAGCCCCCGGGACACCTCCTACGAGCAGTACTTC. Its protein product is CASSPRDTSYEQYF.

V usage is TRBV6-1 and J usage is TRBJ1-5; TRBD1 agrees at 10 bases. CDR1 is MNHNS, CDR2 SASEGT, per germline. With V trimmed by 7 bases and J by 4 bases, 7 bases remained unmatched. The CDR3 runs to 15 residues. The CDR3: CASTAGQGVNQPQHF. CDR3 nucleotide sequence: TGTGCCAGCACCGCCGGACAGGGGGTGAATCAGCCCCAGCATTTT.

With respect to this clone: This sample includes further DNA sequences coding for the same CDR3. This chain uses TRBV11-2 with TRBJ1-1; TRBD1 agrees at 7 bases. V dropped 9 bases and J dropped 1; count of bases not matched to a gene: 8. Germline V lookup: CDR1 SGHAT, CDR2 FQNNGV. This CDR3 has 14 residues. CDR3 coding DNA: TGTGCCAGTAGTCCCCGGGACAGGAACACTGAAGCTTTCTTT. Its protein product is CASSPRDRNTEAFF.

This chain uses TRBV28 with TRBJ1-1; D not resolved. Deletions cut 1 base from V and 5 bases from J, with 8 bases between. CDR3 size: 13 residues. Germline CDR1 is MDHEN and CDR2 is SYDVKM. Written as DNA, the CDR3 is TGTGCCAGCAGTTTATCTGGGGTGACTGAAGCTTTCTTT. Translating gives CASSLSGVTEAFF.

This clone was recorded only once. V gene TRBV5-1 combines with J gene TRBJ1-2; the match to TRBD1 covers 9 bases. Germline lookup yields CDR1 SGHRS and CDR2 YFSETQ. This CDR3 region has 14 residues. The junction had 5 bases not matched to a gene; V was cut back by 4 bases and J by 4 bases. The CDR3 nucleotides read TGCGCCAGCAGCAAAGGACAGGGGACCTATGGCTACACCTTC. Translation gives CASSKGQGTYGYTF.

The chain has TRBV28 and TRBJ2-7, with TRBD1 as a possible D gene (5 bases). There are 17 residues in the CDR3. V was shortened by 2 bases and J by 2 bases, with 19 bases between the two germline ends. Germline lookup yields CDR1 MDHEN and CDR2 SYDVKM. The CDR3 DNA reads TGTGCCAGCAGTTTACGCAACCCCTCGACAGCCACCTACGAGCAGTACTTC. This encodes CASSLRNPSTATYEQYF.

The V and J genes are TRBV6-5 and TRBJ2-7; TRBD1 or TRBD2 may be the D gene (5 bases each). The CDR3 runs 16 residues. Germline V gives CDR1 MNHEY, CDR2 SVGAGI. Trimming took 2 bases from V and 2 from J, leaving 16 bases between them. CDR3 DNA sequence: TGTGCCAGCAGTTACCGCGACAGCGGCTACACCTACGAGCAGTACTTC. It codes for CASSYRDSGYTYEQYF.

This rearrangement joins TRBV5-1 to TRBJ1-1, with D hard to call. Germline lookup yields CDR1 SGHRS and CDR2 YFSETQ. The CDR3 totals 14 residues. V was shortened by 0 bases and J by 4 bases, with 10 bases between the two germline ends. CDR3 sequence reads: CASSLDGVFTEAFF. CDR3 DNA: TGCGCCAGCAGCTTGGATGGGGTATTCACTGAAGCTTTCTTT.

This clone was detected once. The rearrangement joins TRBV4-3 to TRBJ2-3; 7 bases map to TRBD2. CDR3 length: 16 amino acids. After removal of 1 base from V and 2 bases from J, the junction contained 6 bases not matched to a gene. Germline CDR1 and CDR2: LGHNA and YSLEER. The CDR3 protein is CASSQGASGITDTQYF. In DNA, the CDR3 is TGCGCCAGCAGCCAAGGCGCCAGCGGGATCACAGATACGCAGTATTTT.

The CDR3 DNA is TGTGCCAGCAGGACTACAGGGGCCACTGAAGCTTTCTTT. This encodes CASRTTGATEAFF. The chain has TRBV2 and TRBJ1-1; 7 bases are a match to TRBD1. The V gene end was trimmed by 6 bases and the J gene end by 4 bases; junction bases not matched to a gene: 5. Germline V gene sequence: CDR1 SNHLY, CDR2 FYNNEI. The CDR3 runs 13 residues.

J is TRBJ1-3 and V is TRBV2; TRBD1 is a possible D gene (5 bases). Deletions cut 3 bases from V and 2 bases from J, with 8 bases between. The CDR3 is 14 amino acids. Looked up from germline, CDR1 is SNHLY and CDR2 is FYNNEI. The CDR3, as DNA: TGTGCCAGCAGTGAGGAGGGGACTGGAAACACCATATATTTT. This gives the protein CASSEEGTGNTIYF.

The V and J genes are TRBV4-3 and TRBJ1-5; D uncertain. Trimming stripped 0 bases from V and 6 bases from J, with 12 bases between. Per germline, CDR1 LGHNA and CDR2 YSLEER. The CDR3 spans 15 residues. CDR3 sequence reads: CASSQDVRLRQPQHF. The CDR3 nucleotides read TGCGCCAGCAGCCAAGATGTCAGGCTCCGTCAGCCCCAGCATTTT.

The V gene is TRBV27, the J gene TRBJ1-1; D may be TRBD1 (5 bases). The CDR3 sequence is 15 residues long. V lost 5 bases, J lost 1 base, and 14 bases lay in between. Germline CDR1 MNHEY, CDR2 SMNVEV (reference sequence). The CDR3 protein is CASSPFQGRNTEAFF. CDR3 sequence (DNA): TGTGCCAGCAGTCCCTTTCAGGGACGGAACACTGAAGCTTTCTTT.